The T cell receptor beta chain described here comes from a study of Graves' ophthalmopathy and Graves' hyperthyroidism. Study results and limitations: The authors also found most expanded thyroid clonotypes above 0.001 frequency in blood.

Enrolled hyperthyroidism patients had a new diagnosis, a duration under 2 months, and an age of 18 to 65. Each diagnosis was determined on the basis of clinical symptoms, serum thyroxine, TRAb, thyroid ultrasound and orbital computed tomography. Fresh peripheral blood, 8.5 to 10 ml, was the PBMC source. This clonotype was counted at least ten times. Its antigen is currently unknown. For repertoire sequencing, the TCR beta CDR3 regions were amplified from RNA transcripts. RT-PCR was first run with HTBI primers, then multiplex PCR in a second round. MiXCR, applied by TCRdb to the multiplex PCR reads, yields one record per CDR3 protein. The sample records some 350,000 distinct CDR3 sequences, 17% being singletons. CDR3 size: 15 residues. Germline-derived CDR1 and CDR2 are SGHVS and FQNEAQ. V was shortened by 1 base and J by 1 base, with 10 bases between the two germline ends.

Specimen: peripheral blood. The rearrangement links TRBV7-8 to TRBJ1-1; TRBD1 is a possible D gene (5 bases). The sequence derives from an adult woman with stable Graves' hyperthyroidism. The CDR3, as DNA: TGTGCCAGCAGCTTAGGCGCAGGGTCGAACACTGAAGCTTTCTTT. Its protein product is CASSLGAGSNTEAFF.